Following are 32 T cell receptor beta chains from one sample sequenced in a study of CD8 T cells in ankylosing spondylitis. Study-level results: One TCR beta motif, made up of several highly homologous variants, appeared characteristic of ankylosing spondylitis blood.

These receptors' antigens are unknown. TCRdb called the 5' RACE reads again in MiXCR, with one record for every CDR3 protein. The table records hundreds of thousands of distinct CDR3 sequences, around 11% of them present only once. Sequencing input: blood, either unsorted or a sorted T cell fraction (not recorded which). The source of these receptors is a male donor with ankylosing spondylitis.

The table lists this clonotype with a few counts. The V and J genes are TRBV20-1 and TRBJ2-5, with TRBD2 matching over 10 bases. Germline-derived CDR1 and CDR2 are DFQATT and SNEGSKA (reference sequence). This CDR3 comprises 16 residues. With 3 bases clipped from V and 5 bases from J, the junction kept 12 bases outside the gene matches. CDR3 residues: CSARDSGGTQSETQYF. The CDR3, as DNA: TGCAGTGCTAGGGATAGCGGGGGGACCCAATCCGAGACCCAGTACTTC.

As regards this clonotype: The CDR3 does not close with the conserved phenylalanine or tryptophan, likely indicating a read error. The chain couples TRBV5-6 to TRBJ1-2, with D possibly matching TRBD1 (5 bases). Germline CDR1 and CDR2: SGHDT and YYEEEE. This CDR3 region has 15 residues. V was pared by 4 bases and J by 0 bases, with 13 bases between. This CDR3 reads CASSHGTRSNYGYTI. As DNA, the CDR3 is TGTGCCAGCAGCCATGGGACCCGGTCTAACTATGGCTACACCATC.

This clonotype turned up a few times. The chain combines TRBV28 with TRBJ1-4, with TRBD1 matching 8 bases. The CDR3 covers 14 residues. CDR1 MDHEN and CDR2 SYDVKM come from the germline V gene. V shed 6 bases, J shed 6 bases, and the junction held 6 bases outside the gene matches. CDR3 nucleotide sequence: TGTGCCAGCAGCCTGGACAGGGAGGATGAAAAACTGTTTTTT. Its translation: CASSLDREDEKLFF.

This clonotype was recorded many times. The CDR3, as DNA: TGCGCCAGCAAGGCGGGAGTCAACAATGAGCAGTTCTTC. It yields the protein CASKAGVNNEQFF. This chain joins TRBV5-1 and TRBJ2-1, with 7 bases that match TRBD2. The V gene's germline CDR1 is SGHRS and CDR2 YFSETQ. The CDR3 extends over 13 amino acids. V lost 6 bases and J lost 5; bases outside the gene matches: 5.

This clonotype has only a few counts. The chain employs TRBV5-6 and TRBJ1-6, with D uncertain. The germline V gene has CDR1 SGHDT and CDR2 YYEEEE. The CDR3 runs 15 residues. V was pared by 6 bases and J by 14 bases, with 24 bases between. The CDR3 DNA sequence: TGTGCCAGCAACCCGTCGGACCAGCCAATTTTTTCCCTCCACTTT. As protein: CASNPSDQPIFSLHF.

This clonotype was observed a handful of times. The rearrangement joins TRBV28 to TRBJ1-3, with D unclear. The CDR3 loop spans 15 amino acids. The germline V and J ends were trimmed by 3 bases and 0 bases, with 9 bases remaining between them. Germline CDR1 is MDHEN and CDR2 is SYDVKM. The CDR3: CASSLQTLSGNTIYF. In DNA, the CDR3 is TGTGCCAGCAGTTTGCAGACGCTCTCTGGAAACACCATATATTTT.

This clonotype was observed at least ten times. The chain has TRBV6-5 and TRBJ2-2; maybe TRBD2 (6 bases). This CDR3 has 15 amino acids. The germline gives CDR1 MNHEY, CDR2 SVGAGI. Trimming shortened V by 10 bases and J by 3 bases, and 18 bases separated the two germline ends. CDR3 bases: TGTGCCACTACGAGGAGGGTGCGGGACACCGGGGAGCTGTTTTTT. Amino acid sequence: CATTRRVRDTGELFF.

The chain links TRBV9 to TRBJ2-2; no definite D call. The germline V gene has CDR1 SGDLS and CDR2 YYNGEE. Between the trimmed V and J ends, which lost 2 bases and 5 bases, there was a span of 10 bases. CDR3 length: 14 amino acids. CDR3 region: CASSVARRTGELFF. CDR3 nucleotides: TGTGCCAGCAGCGTTGCCAGGCGGACCGGGGAGCTGTTTTTT. Full variable domain (remainder filled in from reference TRBV9 and TRBJ2-2): DSGVTQTPKHLITATGQRVTLRCSPRSGDLSVYWYQQSLDQGLQFLIQYYNGEERAKGNILERFSAQQFPDLHSELNLSSLELGDSALYFCASSVARRTGELFFGEGSRLTVL.

This clonotype was counted ten times or more. The chain recombines TRBV7-2 with TRBJ2-2; 9 nucleotides line up with TRBD1. The CDR3 consists of 15 residues. CDR1 and CDR2 (germline): SGHTA, FQGNSA. With 3 bases clipped from V and 4 bases from J, the junction kept 3 bases outside the gene matches. This CDR3 is CASSFMTGGTGELFF. The CDR3 nucleotides read TGTGCCAGCAGCTTTATGACAGGGGGCACCGGGGAGCTGTTTTTT.

There are a few counts of this clonotype. The rearrangement joins TRBV7-2 to TRBJ2-3; D is undetermined. CDR1 is SGHTA, CDR2 FQGNSA, per germline. V lost 4 bases and J lost 6, with 8 bases in between. The CDR3 length is 12 residues. CDR3 sequence reads: CASSSSWDTQYF. Written as DNA, the CDR3 is TGTGCCAGCAGCTCTTCATGGGATACGCAGTATTTT.

The chain has TRBV7-2 and TRBJ2-3, with a weak D call TRBD1 (6 bases). Germline-derived CDR1 and CDR2 are SGHTA and FQGNSA. Trimming took off 2 bases at V and 6 bases at J, with 15 bases between the two ends. This CDR3 region has 15 residues. CDR3 region: CASSLLARGADTQYF. In DNA, the CDR3 is TGTGCCAGCAGCTTATTGGCCAGGGGTGCGGATACGCAGTATTTT. Using reference TRBV7-2 and TRBJ2-3 for the parts outside the CDR3, the full variable domain is GAGVSQSPSNKVTEKGKDVELRCDPISGHTALYWYRQSLGQGLEFLIYFQGNSAPDKSGLPSDRFSAERTGGSVSTLTIQRTQQEDSAVYLCASSLLARGADTQYFGPGTRLTVL.

This clonotype showed up just a few times. The rearrangement joins TRBV5-6 to TRBJ1-6, with D unresolved. V was clipped by 1 base and J by 0 bases, with 5 bases between them. The CDR3 has 15 residues. Germline V gene sequence: CDR1 SGHDT, CDR2 YYEEEE. The CDR3 DNA reads as TGTGCCAGCAGCTTGAAGAGCTCCTATAATTCACCCCTCCACTTT. Protein sequence: CASSLKSSYNSPLHF.

The rearrangement joins TRBV5-1 to TRBJ2-5, with D tentatively TRBD1 or TRBD2 (5 bases each). V was pared by 2 bases and J by 5 bases, with 13 bases between. The CDR3 runs 14 residues. The germline CDR1 and CDR2 sequences are SGHRS and YFSETQ. This CDR3 reads CASSFGHGGETQYF. The CDR3 coding sequence is TGCGCCAGCAGCTTTGGACACGGCGGGGAGACCCAGTACTTC.

The chain is built from TRBV15 and TRBJ2-7; TRBD1 is a possible D gene (5 bases). The CDR3 has 14 amino acids. CDR1 is LNHNV, CDR2 YYDKDF, per germline (reference sequence). Trimming cost V 5 bases and J 2 bases, with 13 bases left between them. CDR3 in amino acids: CATSLETTAYEQYF. CDR3 bases: TGTGCCACCAGCCTAGAAACGACAGCCTACGAGCAGTACTTC.

The rearrangement links TRBV28 to TRBJ1-2, with unresolved D. Germline-derived CDR1 and CDR2 are MDHEN and SYDVKM. The CDR3 is 13 amino acids. V lost 5 bases to trimming and J lost 1 base, with 8 bases between them. CDR3 nucleotides: TGTGCCAGCAGTACCCACAATAACTATGGCTACACCTTC. Translated: CASSTHNNYGYTF.

This clonotype was recorded at least ten times. The V gene is TRBV4-3, the J gene TRBJ1-1, with 12 bases matching TRBD1. Per germline, CDR1 LGHNA and CDR2 YSLEER. The CDR3 length is 17 residues. Losses at the gene ends were 3 bases for V and 2 bases for J; bases not matched to a gene: 7. CDR3 DNA: TGCGCCAGCAGCCAGGGGACAGGGGGCCAACGAAACACTGAAGCTTTCTTT. This sequence encodes CASSQGTGGQRNTEAFF.

The rearrangement uses TRBV12-3 or TRBV12-4 and TRBJ2-7; D gene uncertain. This CDR3 spans 14 amino acids. Trimming took off 7 bases at V and 0 bases at J, with 13 bases between the two ends. The DNA of the CDR3 is TGTGCCAGCACCCCGGACGGAGTCTCCTACGAGCAGTACTTC. Translation gives CASTPDGVSYEQYF.

There are a few counts of this clonotype. This chain connects TRBV20-1 to TRBJ2-1; TRBD2 matches 7 bases. The V gene's germline CDR1 is DFQATT and CDR2 SNEGSKA (reference sequence). V dropped 4 bases and J dropped 4; count of bases not matched to a gene: 1. The CDR3 covers 12 residues. CDR3 region: CSATLAYNEQFF. CDR3 nucleotide sequence: TGCAGTGCTACACTAGCGTACAATGAGCAGTTCTTC.

This clonotype was seen a handful of times. The chain links TRBV12-3 or TRBV12-4 to TRBJ1-4; no reliable D call. The germline V and J ends were trimmed by 3 bases and 8 bases, with 13 bases remaining between them. CDR3 length: 14 residues. The CDR3 here is CASSFRGLGEKLFF. As DNA, the CDR3 is TGTGCCAGCAGTTTTCGAGGGTTAGGGGAAAAACTGTTTTTT.

The chain carries TRBV6-5 and TRBJ1-3; 9 positions agree with TRBD1. Per the germline V gene, CDR1 is MNHEY and CDR2 is SVGAGI. V dropped 0 bases and J dropped 3; count of bases not matched to a gene: 6. The CDR3 is 17 amino acids. This CDR3 is CASSYSRDRAVGNTIYF. Written as DNA, the CDR3 is TGTGCCAGCAGTTACTCCCGGGACAGGGCGGTTGGAAACACCATATATTTT.

This clonotype has more than one count but fewer than ten. This sequence joins TRBV6-2 or TRBV6-3 and TRBJ1-2; D remains unclear. Germline V gene data show CDR1 as MNHEY and CDR2 as SVGEGT. The CDR3 is made up of 12 amino acids. Trimming removed 8 bases at V and 5 bases at J, with 12 bases between. Written as DNA, the CDR3 is TGTGCCAGCTACCGTTGGGCGTATGGCTACACCTTC. This gives the protein CASYRWAYGYTF.

In this sample, this clonotype turned up a few times. This chain joins TRBV12-3 or TRBV12-4 and TRBJ1-2; possibly TRBD1 for D (6 bases). Trimming shortened V by 3 bases and J by 4 bases, and 12 bases separated the two germline ends. This CDR3 region has 14 residues. The CDR3 loop reads CASSLLGQSYGYTF. As DNA, the CDR3 is TGTGCCAGCAGTTTGCTTGGACAGAGCTATGGCTACACCTTC.

The chain recombines TRBV20-1 with TRBJ2-7; a weak D match, TRBD2 (6 bases). Trimming stripped 3 bases from V and 0 bases from J, with 12 bases between. The CDR3 sequence is 14 residues long. The V gene's germline CDR1 is DFQATT and CDR2 SNEGSKA (reference sequence). The CDR3 sequence is CSASLSGGSYEQYF. The CDR3 coding sequence is TGCAGTGCTAGTCTTAGCGGCGGCTCCTACGAGCAGTACTTC.

This sequence joins TRBV5-1 and TRBJ1-1, with D unclear. The ends were cut back, 1 base at V and 1 base at J, with 11 bases in the middle. CDR1 SGHRS and CDR2 YFSETQ come from the germline V gene. CDR3 length: 15 amino acids. The CDR3 DNA is TGCGCCAGCAGCTTGCTTGGACCGCCGAACACTGAAGCTTTCTTT. It codes for CASSLLGPPNTEAFF.

The table lists this clonotype with a few counts. This chain links TRBV9 with TRBJ2-1, with D unresolved. V was pared by 6 bases and J by 2 bases, with 9 bases between. The CDR3 loop spans 13 amino acids. The germline V gene has CDR1 SGDLS and CDR2 YYNGEE. The CDR3 loop is CASNRRAYNEQFF. The DNA for the CDR3 is TGTGCCAGCAACCGACGAGCCTACAATGAGCAGTTCTTC.

This clonotype has a handful of counts. V gene TRBV6-5 combines with J gene TRBJ1-2; a possible D gene is TRBD1 (5 bases). The V end was cut by 0 bases, the J end by 4 bases, with 15 bases between. Germline CDR1 is MNHEY and CDR2 is SVGAGI. CDR3 length equals 16 residues. CDR3 bases: TGTGCCAGCAGTTACTCAGGAACAGGCGAATTCTATGGCTACACCTTC. Translated: CASSYSGTGEFYGYTF.

This chain links TRBV20-1 with TRBJ1-4; D is unclear. CDR3 size: 14 residues. Trimming shortened V by 6 bases and J by 8 bases, and 19 bases separated the two germline ends. Looked up from germline, CDR1 is DFQATT and CDR2 is SNEGSKA (reference sequence). Here the CDR3 reads CSASKGGLDEKLFF. DNA for the CDR3: TGCAGTGCCTCCAAGGGAGGGTTGGACGAAAAACTGTTTTTT.

The chain uses TRBV11-2 and TRBJ1-1; possible D gene TRBD1, 5 bases. Looked up from germline, CDR1 is SGHAT and CDR2 is FQNNGV. The CDR3 loop spans 16 amino acids. Between the trimmed V and J ends, which lost 3 bases and 1 base, there was a span of 15 bases. The CDR3 sequence is CASSFRQGLENTEAFF. The CDR3 DNA is TGTGCCAGCAGCTTCCGGCAGGGCCTCGAGAACACTGAAGCTTTCTTT.

This clonotype has just a few counts. The chain recombines TRBV27 with TRBJ2-1, with a tentative D call TRBD1 (7 bases). The CDR3 totals 15 residues. In germline, CDR1 is MNHEY, CDR2 SMNVEV (reference sequence). V was cut by 2 bases and J by 6 bases, with 14 bases left in between. CDR3 in amino acids: CASSLRVRGVNEQFF. The CDR3 nucleotides are TGTGCCAGCAGTTTACGGGTCAGGGGGGTCAATGAGCAGTTCTTC.

This clonotype was seen more than once but under ten times. The chain couples TRBV29-1 to TRBJ2-7; 8 bases agree with TRBD1. The CDR3 length is 13 residues. The J segment lost 2 bases and the V segment lost 7 bases, leaving 7 bases of the junction unmatched. Germline lookup yields CDR1 SQVTM and CDR2 ANQGSEA. The CDR3: CSALQGVTYEQYF. The DNA for the CDR3 is TGCAGCGCTTTACAGGGGGTAACCTACGAGCAGTACTTC.

This clonotype was picked up a small number of times. V is TRBV7-2 and J is TRBJ2-7; D might be TRBD2 (6 bases). Trimming pared 6 bases from V and 3 bases from J, leaving 15 bases between. The CDR3 sequence is 14 residues long. Germline CDR1 reads SGHTA; CDR2 reads FQGNSA. CDR3 protein: CASRGRDRNYEQYF. The DNA for the CDR3 is TGTGCCAGCAGGGGGCGGGATCGTAACTACGAGCAGTACTTC. The variable domain in full, completed from reference TRBV7-2 and TRBJ2-7, reads GAGVSQSPSNKVTEKGKDVELRCDPISGHTALYWYRQSLGQGLEFLIYFQGNSAPDKSGLPSDRFSAERTGGSVSTLTIQRTQQEDSAVYLCASRGRDRNYEQYFGPGTRLTVT.

The chain joins TRBV20-1 to TRBJ2-2; 13 bases align to TRBD2. Germline-derived CDR1 and CDR2 are DFQATT and SNEGSKA (reference sequence). V lost 2 bases to trimming and J lost 6 bases; unmatched junction nucleotides: 3. The CDR3 consists of 15 residues. The DNA of the CDR3 is TGCAGTGCTAGACGACTAGCGGGAGGACCCGGGGAGCTGTTTTTT. Protein: CSARRLAGGPGELFF.